The rows below give T cell receptor beta chains drawn from one sample of a study of Ad26.COV2.S vaccination and SARS-CoV-2 variants. The method was immunoSEQ multiplex PCR; TCRdb's version includes in-frame clones alone and lacks a portion of them. The sample carries 350,000 to 400,000 clones, around 85% recorded once. This specimen consisted of peripheral blood, obtained in a trial of Ad26.COV2.S vaccine versus placebo. The receptors shown here come from a person between 18 and 60 years old who received the Ad26.COV2.S COVID-19 vaccine or a placebo. Both conserved end residues are part of each CDR3. A D gene is named only where the DNA matches it firmly. Clone size is given for some rows only: seen once, a few or many times, or a class if the clone is expanded.

TRBV18	-	-	TRBJ1-1	CASSPGSSPGAFF	TGTGCCAGCTCACCGGGGAGCTCACCTGGAGCTTTCTTT
TRBV27	TRBD1	-	TRBJ1-2	CASRMGQGVVGYTF	TGTGCCAGCAGAATGGGGCAGGGGGTAGTTGGCTACACCTTC
TRBV5-1	TRBD1	once	TRBJ1-1	CASSPGQGQAFF	TGCGCCAGCAGCCCCGGACAGGGCCAAGCTTTCTTT
TRBV2	-	-	TRBJ2-5	CASSERGTQTQYF	TGTGCCAGCAGTGAGCGGGGCACACAGACCCAGTACTTC
TRBV7-9	TRBD1	-	TRBJ1-2	CASSTGTRGLAGYTF	TGTGCCAGCAGCACGGGGACCAGGGGGTTGGCTGGCTACACCTTC
TRBV18	TRBD1	-	TRBJ1-5	CASSRDREGQPQHF	TGTGCCAGCTCCCGGGACAGGGAGGGACAGCCCCAGCATTTT
TRBV30	-	-	TRBJ1-1	CAWSQQVNTEAFF	TGTGCCTGGAGTCAGCAGGTGAACACTGAAGCTTTCTTT
TRBV3-1/TRBV3-2	-	-	TRBJ2-7	CASSQDSRGLYEQYF	TGTGCCAGCAGCCAAGATTCGCGGGGGCTCTACGAGCAGTACTTC
TRBV11-1	-	-	TRBJ1-6	CASSLHNRSPLHF	TGTGCCAGCAGCTTACATAACCGTTCACCCCTCCACTTT
TRBV7-6	-	-	TRBJ1-1	CASSSLLNTEAFF	TGTGCCAGCAGCTCCTTGCTGAACACTGAAGCTTTCTTT
TRBV4-3	-	-	TRBJ1-1	CASSQDSGGDGNTEAFF	TGCGCCAGCAGCCAAGATTCGGGGGGGGACGGGAACACTGAAGCTTTCTTT
TRBV5-1	-	-	TRBJ2-1	CASSLGTGRWQEQFF	TGCGCCAGCAGCTTGGGTACAGGGCGGTGGCAGGAGCAGTTCTTC
TRBV3-1/TRBV3-2	-	few	TRBJ2-3	CASSQEYRGSNTDTQYF	TGTGCCAGCAGCCAAGAATATCGGGGGTCCAACACAGATACGCAGTATTTT
TRBV5-6	-	-	TRBJ1-6	CASSTAGGEAYNSPLHF	TGTGCCAGCAGCACCGCAGGAGGGGAAGCCTATAATTCACCCCTCCACTTT
TRBV3-1/TRBV3-2	-	-	TRBJ1-2	CASTGGVNGYTF	TGTGCCAGCACGGGCGGCGTGAATGGCTACACCTTC
TRBV5-1	-	-	TRBJ2-5	CASSPGGTLGETQYF	TGCGCCAGCAGCCCTGGTGGGACATTGGGGGAGACCCAGTACTTC
TRBV6-5	TRBD1	few	TRBJ1-2	CATQGQRIYGYTF	TGTGCCACCCAGGGACAGAGGATCTATGGCTACACCTTC
TRBV6-2/TRBV6-3	-	-	TRBJ2-3	CASSRGTSTDTQYF	TGTGCCAGCAGTCGAGGGACTAGCACAGATACGCAGTATTTT
TRBV30	-	-	TRBJ1-1	CAWIRVGTEAFF	TGTGCCTGGATTAGGGTGGGCACTGAAGCTTTCTTT
TRBV27	-	-	TRBJ2-3	CASSFVNTQYF	TGTGCCAGCAGTTTCGTAAATACGCAGTATTTT
TRBV6-5	-	-	TRBJ2-6	CASTANSHNVLTF	TGTGCCAGCACCGCCAACAGCCACAACGTCCTGACTTTC
TRBV19	TRBD1	-	TRBJ1-5	CAAHNRGYNQPQHF	TGTGCCGCCCATAACAGGGGATATAATCAGCCCCAGCATTTT
TRBV6-5	-	-	TRBJ2-5	CASRAFDVIQETQYF	TGTGCCAGCAGAGCATTCGACGTGATTCAAGAGACCCAGTACTTC
TRBV11-2	-	-	TRBJ2-7	CASSLAPSSYEQYF	TGTGCCAGCAGCTTAGCTCCTAGCTCCTACGAGCAGTACTTC
TRBV29-1	TRBD1	-	TRBJ1-2	CSVSGTGGIYGYTF	TGCAGCGTATCCGGGACAGGGGGGATCTATGGCTACACCTTC
TRBV7-2	TRBD2	-	TRBJ2-1	CASSRGGYVAYNEQFF	TGTGCCAGCAGCCGGGGGGGGTATGTTGCCTACAATGAGCAGTTCTTC
TRBV28	-	-	TRBJ1-1	CASRQRVKEMNTEAFF	TGTGCCAGCCGGCAGCGAGTTAAGGAAATGAACACTGAAGCTTTCTTT
TRBV19	-	-	TRBJ2-5	CAASSISGARQETQYF	TGTGCCGCCAGTAGTATTTCGGGGGCTCGTCAAGAGACCCAGTACTTC
TRBV4-1	-	once	TRBJ1-5	CASSQELGQPQHF	TGCGCCAGCAGCCAAGAGTTGGGGCAGCCCCAGCATTTT
TRBV29-1	-	-	TRBJ2-2	CSVANTGELFF	TGCAGCGTTGCAAACACCGGGGAGCTGTTTTTT
TRBV30	-	-	TRBJ2-7	CAWMGDGLSEQYF	TGTGCCTGGATGGGGGATGGCCTATCCGAGCAGTACTTC
TRBV7-9	TRBD2	-	TRBJ2-7	CASSFQGGGEQYF	TGTGCCAGCAGCTTTCAGGGCGGGGGCGAGCAGTACTTC
TRBV18	-	few	TRBJ1-1	CASSPPRTGRETEAFF	TGTGCCAGCTCACCACCGAGAACAGGACGGGAAACTGAAGCTTTCTTT
TRBV6-2/TRBV6-3	-	few	TRBJ1-2	CASSYGRTNYGYTF	TGTGCCAGCAGTTACGGGAGGACCAACTATGGCTACACCTTC
TRBV6-2/TRBV6-3	TRBD1	-	TRBJ2-7	CASSYFDRGEQYF	TGTGCCAGCAGTTACTTCGACAGGGGCGAGCAGTACTTC
TRBV6-5	-	-	TRBJ1-3	CATSGDPGNTIYF	TGTGCCACCTCCGGGGACCCTGGAAACACCATATATTTT
TRBV24-1	-	-	TRBJ1-2	CATSDGHGYGYTF	TGTGCCACCAGTGATGGACACGGCTATGGCTACACCTTC
TRBV6-6	-	-	TRBJ1-2	CASSSSDWTYDYGYTF	TGTGCCAGCAGTTCGTCTGATTGGACATACGACTATGGCTACACCTTC
TRBV6-5	-	-	TRBJ2-7	CASSSRDGGYEQYF	TGTGCCAGCAGTTCTAGAGACGGGGGATACGAGCAGTACTTC
TRBV4-1	-	-	TRBJ1-3	CASSQGSSGNTIYF	TGCGCCAGCAGCCAAGGAAGCTCTGGAAACACCATATATTTT
TRBV10-2	-	-	TRBJ1-1	CASSPHGRLNTEAFF	TGCGCCAGCAGTCCCCACGGACGGTTGAACACTGAAGCTTTCTTT
TRBV3-1/TRBV3-2	TRBD1	-	TRBJ1-3	CASSLPGQGRNTIYF	TGTGCCAGCAGCCTTCCGGGACAGGGGAGAAACACCATATATTTT
TRBV25-1	-	-	TRBJ2-7	CASSPPERYYEQYF	TGTGCCAGCAGTCCTCCGGAGCGTTACTACGAGCAGTACTTC
TRBV7-9	-	few	TRBJ1-6	CASSLRINNSPLHF	TGTGCCAGCAGCTTACGGATCAATAATTCACCCCTCCACTTT
TRBV5-4	-	-	TRBJ2-2	CASTGVGPSFSGELFF	TGTGCCAGCACGGGGGTGGGACCATCTTTTTCCGGGGAGCTGTTTTTT
TRBV6-5	-	-	TRBJ1-1	CASSYSGESFF	TGTGCCAGCAGTTACTCTGGTGAGTCTTTCTTT
TRBV6-1	TRBD1	-	TRBJ1-2	CASSEPYRTGNYGYTF	TGTGCCAGCAGTGAACCCTATCGGACAGGGAACTATGGCTACACCTTC
TRBV5-1	-	-	TRBJ2-2	CASSHRQANTGELFF	TGCGCCAGCAGCCATAGACAGGCGAACACCGGGGAGCTGTTTTTT
TRBV5-8	-	-	TRBJ2-3	CASSTSWGTQYF	TGTGCCAGCAGCACATCCTGGGGTACGCAGTATTTT
TRBV6-1	-	-	TRBJ1-5	CASSDVKGGQPQHF	TGTGCCAGCAGTGATGTTAAGGGAGGTCAGCCCCAGCATTTT
TRBV18	TRBD1	-	TRBJ1-2	CASSPSGTGAAYGYTF	TGTGCCAGCTCACCATCCGGGACAGGGGCCGCCTATGGCTACACCTTC
TRBV19	TRBD1	-	TRBJ1-1	CASSTRTGNTEAFF	TGTGCCAGTAGTACTCGGACAGGGAACACTGAAGCTTTCTTT
TRBV13	-	-	TRBJ2-3	CASSLTVTDTQYF	TGTGCCAGCAGCTTGACGGTTACAGATACGCAGTATTTT
TRBV6-6	-	-	TRBJ1-1	CASSPPGGWAFF	TGTGCCAGCAGTCCACCGGGAGGGTGGGCTTTCTTT
TRBV15	TRBD1	-	TRBJ1-5	CATSRDGTGGGRSNQPQHF	TGTGCCACCAGCAGAGATGGGACAGGGGGCGGACGAAGCAATCAGCCCCAGCATTTT